The TCR beta chain under discussion was sequenced for a study of T cell responses to AZD1222 COVID-19 vaccine. Profiling relied on immunoSEQ multiplex PCR, and the TCRdb table lists in-frame clones only, not all of them. This table holds about 120,000 clones, around 88% found once. The sequence came from an adult who received the AZD1222 COVID-19 vaccine. The sequenced sample was peripheral blood, obtained 28 days after the second AZD1222 dose.

The CDR3 here is CASSGRLEGETQYF. As DNA, the CDR3 is TGTGCCAGCAGCGGTCGGCTTGAGGGAGAGACCCAGTACTTC. The J gene is TRBJ2-5, the V gene TRBV5-4, with a weak D call TRBD2 (5 bases). Germline CDR1 and CDR2: SGHNT and YYREEE (reference sequence). The CDR3 consists of 14 residues. V dropped 4 bases and J dropped 4 bases, with 14 bases sitting between them. Full variable domain (remainder filled in from reference TRBV5-4 and TRBJ2-5): ETGVTQSPTHLIKTRGQQVTLRCSSQSGHNTVSWYQQALGQGPQFIFQYYREEENGRGNFPPRFSGLQFPNYSSELNVNALELDDSALYLCASSGRLEGETQYFGPGTRLLVL.